This T cell receptor (beta chain) is from a study of T cells in Graves' hyperthyroidism and ophthalmopathy. Germline lookup yields CDR1 MDHEN and CDR2 SYDVKM. The CDR3 is made up of 14 amino acids. Germline trimming cut 2 bases from V and 6 bases from J; bases unmatched to any gene: 6. This clonotype appeared a few times. It was RNA transcripts that yielded the amplified TCR beta CDR3 regions. RT-PCR in the first round (using the HTBI primer set) targeted the TCR CDR3. TCRdb called the multiplex PCR reads again in MiXCR, with one record for every CDR3 protein. This table holds approximately 400,000 distinct CDR3 sequences, less than 20% found once. Diagnosing involved the use of clinical symptoms, serum thyroxine and TRAb, thyroid ultrasound and orbital computed tomography.

Sequenced sample: blood. This rearrangement joins TRBV28 to TRBJ2-7; TRBD2 matches at 8 bases. The TCR was taken from a woman younger than 30 with Graves' hyperthyroidism that later progressed to Graves' ophthalmopathy. CDR3 nucleotide sequence: TGTGCCAGCAGTTTACGGCGGGAGGTGGGCGAGCAGTACTTC. Translation gives CASSLRREVGEQYF.